This T cell receptor (beta chain) is from a study of siplizumab effects on memory and regulatory T cells. Per germline, CDR1 SGHAT and CDR2 FQNNGV. V lost 7 bases, J lost 6 bases, and 13 bases lay in between. This CDR3 has 12 residues. Libraries were prepared by immunoSEQ multiplex PCR; TCRdb keeps only in-frame clonotypes and omits some of them. The table records about 100,000 clones, about 95% of them present only once. V and J are TRBV11-2 and TRBJ2-7; D tentatively fits TRBD1 or TRBD2 (5 bases each). This clonotype was obtained from a human donor in good health. What was sequenced was non-Treg CD4+ T cells sorted from blood. CDR3 DNA sequence: TGTGCCAGCACCAGATGGGGGATCGAGCAGTACTTC. Translating it yields CASTRWGIEQYF.